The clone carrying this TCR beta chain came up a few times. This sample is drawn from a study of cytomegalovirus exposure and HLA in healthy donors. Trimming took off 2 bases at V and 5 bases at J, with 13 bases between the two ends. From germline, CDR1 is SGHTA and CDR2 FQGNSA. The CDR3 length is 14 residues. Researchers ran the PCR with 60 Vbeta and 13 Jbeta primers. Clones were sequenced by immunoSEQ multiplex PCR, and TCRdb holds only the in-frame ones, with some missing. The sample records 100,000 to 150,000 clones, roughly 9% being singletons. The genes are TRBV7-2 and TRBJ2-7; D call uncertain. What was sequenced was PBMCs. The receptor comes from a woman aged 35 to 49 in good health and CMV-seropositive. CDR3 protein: CASSLYSLKDEQYF. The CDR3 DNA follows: TGTGCCAGCAGCTTATACAGTCTTAAGGACGAGCAGTACTTC.